Each of the 10 T cell receptor beta chains below was sequenced from the same sample in a study of blood T cell repertoires in COVID-19. Assay: immunoSEQ multiplex PCR; the TCRdb copy retains only in-frame clones and omits some. The sample consists of fewer than 150,000 clones, approximately 77% of them appearing once. Specimen: peripheral blood. The receptors here all came from an elderly man with acute or convalescent COVID-19.

The chain employs TRBV12-3 or TRBV12-4 and TRBJ1-3; a weak D match, TRBD1 (5 bases). Trimming left V 2 bases short and J 10 bases short, with 12 bases between. This CDR3 has 13 amino acids. The CDR3 DNA follows: TGTGCCAGCAGTTTAAAGGGCCGGGGGACCATATATTTT. This sequence encodes CASSLKGRGTIYF.

The V gene is TRBV7-3, the J gene TRBJ2-1; the match to TRBD2 covers 7 bases. From germline, CDR1 is SGHTA and CDR2 FQGTGA. The CDR3 spans 16 residues. V shed 5 bases and J 0 bases; nucleotides not matched to a gene: 7. CDR3: CASSAAGFPSYNEQFF. In DNA, the CDR3 is TGTGCCAGCAGCGCAGCGGGGTTCCCCTCCTACAATGAGCAGTTCTTC.

The gene calls are TRBV12-5 and TRBJ2-1, with 11 bases that match TRBD1. This CDR3 is built from 16 residues. The germline gives CDR1 LGHNT, CDR2 FRNRAP. J was trimmed by 0 bases and V by 5 bases; bases with no gene match: 3. CDR3 sequence reads: CASGTGTGGSYNEQFF. CDR3 DNA: TGTGCTAGTGGTACCGGGACAGGGGGCTCCTACAATGAGCAGTTCTTC.

This clone was detected a few times. The chain uses TRBV27 and TRBJ2-7; the match to TRBD2 covers 14 bases. The CDR3 is 18 residues long. Germline CDR1 reads MNHEY; CDR2 reads SMNVEV (reference sequence). J was trimmed by 0 bases and V by 8 bases; bases with no gene match: 12. The CDR3 DNA reads TGTGCCAGCCGCCGTTTTGGGACTAGCGGGGGAGACTCCTACGAGCAGTACTTC. Residues: CASRRFGTSGGDSYEQYF.

V usage is TRBV19 and J usage is TRBJ1-5; 7 bases match TRBD1. After removal of 0 bases from V and 0 bases from J, the junction contained 8 bases not matched to a gene. The length of the CDR3 is 18 residues. Germline V gene lookup returns CDR1 LNHDA and CDR2 SQIVND (reference sequence). CDR3 amino acids: CASSIDGTEYYSNQPQHF. CDR3 in DNA: TGTGCCAGTAGTATAGACGGGACAGAGTATTATAGCAATCAGCCCCAGCATTTT.

The genes are TRBV9 and TRBJ2-3; 11 nucleotides align to TRBD2. This CDR3 is 16 amino acids long. CDR1 and CDR2 from the germline V gene are SGDLS and YYNGEE. The J segment lost 2 bases and the V segment lost 4 bases, leaving 6 bases of the junction unmatched. DNA of the CDR3: TGTGCCAGCAGCCTAACGACTAGCGGGGCCACAGATACGCAGTATTTT. Amino acids: CASSLTTSGATDTQYF. The full variable domain, its missing parts supplied by reference TRBV9 and TRBJ2-3, is DSGVTQTPKHLITATGQRVTLRCSPRSGDLSVYWYQQSLDQGLQFLIQYYNGEERAKGNILERFSAQQFPDLHSELNLSSLELGDSALYFCASSLTTSGATDTQYFGPGTRLTVL.

This clone was recorded at least ten times. This chain links TRBV10-3 with TRBJ1-1; D is perhaps TRBD1 (5 bases). The CDR3 has 14 amino acids. Trimming removed 10 bases at V and 0 bases at J, with 15 bases between. Per the germline V gene, CDR1 is ENHRY and CDR2 is SYGVKD. The CDR3 nucleotides read TGTGCCACTACGACGACAGCAGTGAACACTGAAGCTTTCTTT. As protein: CATTTTAVNTEAFF.

The gene calls are TRBV3-1 (or the pseudogene TRBV3-2) and TRBJ1-2, with TRBD1 identical over 9 bases. Trimming at V came to 8 bases and at J to 8 bases, leaving 9 bases not matched to a gene. The V gene's germline CDR1 is LGHDT and CDR2 YNNKEL (reference sequence). The CDR3 has 13 residues. CDR3 sequence reads: CASSQGTGNGYTF. The CDR3 bases are TGTGCCAGCTCCCAAGGGACAGGGAACGGCTACACCTTC.

The CDR3 DNA sequence: TGTGCCAGCAGTACAGGACAGGGCTACGAGCAGTACTTC. This gives the protein CASSTGQGYEQYF. The genes are TRBV11-2 and TRBJ2-7, with 8 bases lining up with TRBD1. Germline-derived CDR1 and CDR2 are SGHAT and FQNNGV. The CDR3 spans 13 residues. The trim removed 6 bases at V and 3 bases at J, leaving 4 bases unmatched.

This clone was observed a few times. This chain links TRBV3-1 (or the pseudogene TRBV3-2) with TRBJ1-1; D not certain. Germline loops: CDR1 LGHDT, CDR2 YNNKEL (reference sequence). Trimming left V 0 bases short and J 4 bases short, with 9 bases between. The CDR3 contains 14 residues. Here the CDR3 reads CASSQDFSSTEAFF. The CDR3 nucleotides read TGTGCCAGCAGCCAAGATTTCAGTTCCACTGAAGCTTTCTTT.